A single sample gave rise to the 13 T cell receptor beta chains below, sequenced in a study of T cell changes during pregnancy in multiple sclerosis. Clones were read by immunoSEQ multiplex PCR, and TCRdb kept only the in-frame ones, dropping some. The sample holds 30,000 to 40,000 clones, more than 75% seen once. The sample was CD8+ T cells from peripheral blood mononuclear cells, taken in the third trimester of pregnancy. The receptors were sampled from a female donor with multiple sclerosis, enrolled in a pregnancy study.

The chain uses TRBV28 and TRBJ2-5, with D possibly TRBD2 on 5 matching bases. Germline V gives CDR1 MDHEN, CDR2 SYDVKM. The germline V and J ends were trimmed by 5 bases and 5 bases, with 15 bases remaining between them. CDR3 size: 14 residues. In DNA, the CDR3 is TGTGCCAGCAGTCTCCAGAGAGGGTGGGAGACCCAGTACTTC. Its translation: CASSLQRGWETQYF.

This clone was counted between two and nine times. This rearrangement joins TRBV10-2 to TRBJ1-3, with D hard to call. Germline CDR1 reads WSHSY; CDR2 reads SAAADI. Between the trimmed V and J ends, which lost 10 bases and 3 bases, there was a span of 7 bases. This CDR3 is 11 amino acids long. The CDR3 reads CATVLGNTIYF. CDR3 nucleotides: TGCGCCACCGTTCTTGGAAACACCATATATTTT.

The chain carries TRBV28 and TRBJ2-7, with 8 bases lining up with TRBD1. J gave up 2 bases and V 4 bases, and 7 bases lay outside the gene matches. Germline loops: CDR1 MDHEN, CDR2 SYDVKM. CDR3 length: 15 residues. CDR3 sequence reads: CASSYETGVAYEQYF. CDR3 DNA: TGTGCCAGCAGTTATGAGACAGGGGTGGCCTACGAGCAGTACTTC.

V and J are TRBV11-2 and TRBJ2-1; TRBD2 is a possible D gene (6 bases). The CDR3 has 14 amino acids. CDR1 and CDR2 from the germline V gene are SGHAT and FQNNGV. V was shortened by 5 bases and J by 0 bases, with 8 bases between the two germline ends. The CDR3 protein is CASSLGGSYNEQFF. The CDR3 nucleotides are TGTGCCAGCAGCCTCGGGGGCTCCTACAATGAGCAGTTCTTC. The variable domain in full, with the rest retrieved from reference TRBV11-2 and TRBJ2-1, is EAGVAQSPRYKIIEKRQSVAFWCNPISGHATLYWYQQILGQGPKLLIQFQNNGVVDDSQLPKDRFSAERLKGVDSTLKIQPAKLEDSAVYLCASSLGGSYNEQFFGPGTRLTVL.

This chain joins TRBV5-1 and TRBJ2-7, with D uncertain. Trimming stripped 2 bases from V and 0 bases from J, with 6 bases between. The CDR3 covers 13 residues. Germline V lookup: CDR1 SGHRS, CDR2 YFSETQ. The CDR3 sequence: CASSFRSSYEQYF. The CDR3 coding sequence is TGCGCCAGCAGCTTCCGGAGCTCCTACGAGCAGTACTTC.

CDR3 DNA: TGTGCCAGCAGCGTAGAAGGGGCCACTTGGGATGGCTACACCTTC. It encodes CASSVEGATWDGYTF. The chain carries TRBV9 and TRBJ1-2; perhaps TRBD1 as D (5 bases). Trimming removed 0 bases at V and 6 bases at J, with 15 bases between. Germline V gene lookup returns CDR1 SGDLS and CDR2 YYNGEE. The CDR3 has 15 residues.

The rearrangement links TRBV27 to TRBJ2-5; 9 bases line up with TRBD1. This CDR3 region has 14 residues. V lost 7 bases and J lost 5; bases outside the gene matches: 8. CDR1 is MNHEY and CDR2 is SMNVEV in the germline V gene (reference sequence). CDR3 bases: TGTGCCAGCACCCGAACAGGGGGCGGGGAGACCCAGTACTTC. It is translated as CASTRTGGGETQYF.

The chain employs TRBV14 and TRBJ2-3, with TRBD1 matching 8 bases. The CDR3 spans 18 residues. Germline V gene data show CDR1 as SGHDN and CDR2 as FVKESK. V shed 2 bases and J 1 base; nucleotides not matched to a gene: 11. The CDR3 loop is CASSQRRAGGGRTDTQYF. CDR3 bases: TGTGCCAGCAGCCAACGGAGGGCAGGGGGCGGTCGCACAGATACGCAGTATTTT.

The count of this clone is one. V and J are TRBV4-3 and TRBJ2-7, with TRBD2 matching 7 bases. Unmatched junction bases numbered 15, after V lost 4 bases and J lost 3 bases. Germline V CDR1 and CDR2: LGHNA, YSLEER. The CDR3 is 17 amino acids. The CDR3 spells CASSLILGGEGIYEQYF. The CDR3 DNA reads TGCGCCAGCAGCCTCATATTGGGGGGGGAGGGGATCTACGAGCAGTACTTC.

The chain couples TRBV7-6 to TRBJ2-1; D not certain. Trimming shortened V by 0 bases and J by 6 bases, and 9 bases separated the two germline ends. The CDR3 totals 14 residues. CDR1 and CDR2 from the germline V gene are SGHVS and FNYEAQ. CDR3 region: CASSLASPSNEQFF. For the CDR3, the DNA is TGTGCCAGCAGCTTAGCGTCTCCGTCCAATGAGCAGTTCTTC. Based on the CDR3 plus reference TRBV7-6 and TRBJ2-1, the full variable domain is GAGVSQSPRYKVTKRGQDVALRCDPISGHVSLYWYRQALGQGPEFLTYFNYEAQQDKSGLPNDRFSAERPEGSISTLTIQRTEQRDSAMYRCASSLASPSNEQFFGPGTRLTVL.

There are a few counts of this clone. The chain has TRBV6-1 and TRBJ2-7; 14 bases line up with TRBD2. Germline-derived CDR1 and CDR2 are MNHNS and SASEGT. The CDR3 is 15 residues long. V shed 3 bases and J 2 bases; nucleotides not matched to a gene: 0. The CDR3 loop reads CASSETSGGAYEQYF. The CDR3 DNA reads TGTGCCAGCAGTGAGACTAGCGGGGGGGCCTACGAGCAGTACTTC.

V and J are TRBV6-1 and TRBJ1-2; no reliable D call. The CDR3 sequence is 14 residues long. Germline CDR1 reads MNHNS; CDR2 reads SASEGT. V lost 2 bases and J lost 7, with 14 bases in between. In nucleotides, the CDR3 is TGTGCCAGCAGTGAAATGGCAGTAATTGCTGGCTACACCTTC. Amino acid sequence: CASSEMAVIAGYTF.

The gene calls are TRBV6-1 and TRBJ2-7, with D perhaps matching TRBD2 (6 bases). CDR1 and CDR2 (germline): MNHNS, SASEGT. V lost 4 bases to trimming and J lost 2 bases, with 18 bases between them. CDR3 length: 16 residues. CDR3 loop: CASSGNSRGSPYEQYF. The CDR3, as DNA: TGTGCCAGCAGTGGGAATTCTCGGGGGTCCCCCTACGAGCAGTACTTC.